This T cell receptor (beta chain) is from a study of T cells in Graves' hyperthyroidism and ophthalmopathy. Findings of the study overall: Blood held most thyroid clonotypes expanded above 0.001 frequency.

Exclusion of patients followed from uncontrolled infection, other autoimmune disease, pregnancy or lactation. Drawn at first hyperthyroidism diagnosis, the blood sample preceded any ophthalmopathy symptoms. Trimming removed 3 bases from V and 2 bases from J, with 16 bases in between. CDR3 length: 17 residues. CDR1 is LNHDA and CDR2 is SQIVND in the germline V gene (reference sequence). This clonotype was counted only a few times. As yet, its antigen is unknown. There were TCR beta CDR3 regions amplified from RNA transcripts. HTBI primers were used for first-round RT-PCR of the TCR CDR3. TCRdb independently ran MiXCR on the multiplex PCR reads; one entry per CDR3 protein. This table has roughly 260,000 distinct CDR3 sequences, roughly 15% appearing once.

The receptor's source is a woman aged 40 to 49 with Graves' hyperthyroidism that later progressed to Graves' ophthalmopathy. Material for sequencing was blood. The chain combines TRBV19 with TRBJ2-2, with no clear D. The CDR3 sequence is CASSIPMGIGNTGELFF. CDR3 in DNA: TGTGCCAGTAGTATCCCCATGGGCATTGGAAACACCGGGGAGCTGTTTTTT.